The T cell receptor beta chain described here comes from a study of cytomegalovirus exposure and HLA in healthy donors. Study findings and constraints: Among TCR beta chains of equal frequency, HLA-associated ones were more clonally expanded in a later analysis. Later analysis associated a missense DCLRE1C variant with TCR beta V- and J-gene trimming. Later on, an analysis showed TCR association rates differing by HLA locus, with DRB1 the most and HLA-C the fewest.

Worth noting for this clone: What it binds is unknown.

Between the trimmed V and J ends, which lost 5 bases and 5 bases, there was a span of 10 bases. This CDR3 is built from 12 residues. Germline V gene sequence: CDR1 SGHNT, CDR2 YYREEE (reference sequence). The PCR was carried out with 60 Vbeta primers and 13 Jbeta primers. In the authors' methods: It was a later analysis that counted about 80 million unique TCR beta chains, of which approximately 11 million were shared. Profiling relied on immunoSEQ multiplex PCR, and the TCRdb table lists in-frame clones only, not all of them. The V and J calls and the clone size are those of that table, but D and trimming were determined from the DNA. The sample holds approximately 190,000 clones, around 85% seen once.

Sequenced: PBMCs. The receptor was derived from a man between 40 and 49 years old in good health and CMV-seropositive. J is TRBJ2-5 and V is TRBV5-4; D may be TRBD1 (6 bases). CDR3 protein: CASSVGAETQYF. The DNA of the CDR3 is TGTGCCAGCAGTGTGGGGGCCGAGACCCAGTACTTC.